The next 17 T cell receptor beta chains were all read from a single sample in a study of regulatory T cells in long-lasting Graves disease. Arm-PCR of CDR3 regions and iRepertoire HTBI primers were the basis on which TCR beta libraries were built. TCRdb re-called the multiplex PCR reads with MiXCR, one entry per CDR3 protein. The sample includes 300,000 or so distinct CDR3 sequences, roughly a fifth seen only once; the top ten take less than 35%. Specified time point: persistent/refractory GD, antithyroid drugs over 5 years with positive TRAb. From PBMCs, RNA was extracted and then used to make the TCR library. Sequencing used peripheral blood mononuclear cells (PBMCs), obtained when the disease was refractory, from a patient treated with antithyroid drugs. The source of these receptors is a female donor with Graves disease.

The chain carries TRBV28 and TRBJ2-7, with a weak D call TRBD2 (6 bases). TRBJ2-5 explains the end of the DNA better; the J call may be wrong. Germline lookup yields CDR1 MDHEN and CDR2 SYDVKM. The CDR3 has 14 amino acids. This CDR3 reads CASSLWEGRETQYF. Here the CDR3 DNA reads TGTGCCAGCAGTTTATGGGAGGGTAGGGAGACCCAGTACTTC.

The chain employs TRBV4-3 and TRBJ1-6, with D perhaps matching TRBD1 (5 bases). The germline V gene has CDR1 LGHNA and CDR2 YSLEER. Trimming cost V 1 base and J 4 bases, with 14 bases left between them. The CDR3 has 17 residues. The CDR3 sequence: CASSQAPRDPYNSPLHF. CDR3 coding DNA: TGCGCCAGCAGCCAAGCTCCACGGGACCCTTATAATTCACCCCTCCACTTT.

Worth noting for this clonotype: This may be a read error, as it is one base from a much larger clone. The chain joins TRBV20-1 to TRBJ1-4; a weak D match, TRBD1 (5 bases). Per germline, CDR1 DFQATT and CDR2 SNEGSKA (reference sequence). The CDR3 length is 13 residues. The DNA for the CDR3 is TGCAGTGCTATGGGGACCCTTAATGAAAAACCGTTTTTT. Its protein is CSAMGTLNEKPFF.

This clonotype was detected many times. The chain joins TRBV12-3 or TRBV12-4 to TRBJ1-5, with D maybe TRBD1 (6 bases). Trimming stripped 0 bases from V and 10 bases from J, with 13 bases between. This CDR3 comprises 14 residues. CDR3 sequence: CASSLAQGNSPQHF. The CDR3 nucleotides read TGTGCCAGCAGTTTAGCACAGGGCAACTCCCCCCAGCATTTT.

This clonotype was seen many times. The chain has TRBV18 and TRBJ1-6; 7 bases fit TRBD1. Trimming removed 3 bases from V and 10 bases from J; junction bases left unmatched: 9. The CDR3 runs to 15 residues. The germline V gene encodes CDR1 KGHSH and CDR2 LQKENI. CDR3 loop: CASSPRQGFDSPLHF. CDR3 in DNA: TGTGCCAGCTCACCGAGACAGGGTTTTGACTCACCCCTCCACTTT.

This clonotype has only a few counts. The rearrangement joins TRBV7-9 to TRBJ1-5, with TRBD1 matching over 9 bases. After removal of 2 bases from V and 0 bases from J, the junction contained 11 bases not matched to a gene. Germline V gives CDR1 SEHNR, CDR2 FQNEAQ (reference sequence). The CDR3 contains 19 residues. Written as DNA, the CDR3 is TGTGCCAGCAGCTTACCTCAGACAGGGGGGATTTATAGCAATCAGCCCCAGCATTTT. This translates into CASSLPQTGGIYSNQPQHF.

This clonotype was counted between two and nine times. CDR3 sequence reads: CASSFDSNTGELFF. The CDR3 DNA sequence: TGTGCCAGCAGCTTCGACAGCAACACCGGGGAGCTGTTTTTT. The gene calls are TRBV7-9 and TRBJ2-2, with D maybe TRBD1 (5 bases). Trimming left V 3 bases short and J 2 bases short, with 7 bases between. This CDR3 region has 14 residues. Germline V gene lookup returns CDR1 SEHNR and CDR2 FQNEAQ (reference sequence). The full variable domain, rest sourced from reference TRBV7-9 and TRBJ2-2, is DTGVSQNPRHKITKRGQNVTFRCDPISEHNRLYWYRQTLGQGPEFLTYFQNEAQLEKSRLLSDRFSAERPKGSFSTLEIQRTEQGDSAMYLCASSFDSNTGELFFGEGSRLTVL.

The sample holds a few counts of this clonotype. The rearrangement links TRBV24-1 to TRBJ1-5, with D possibly being TRBD1 (5 bases). V dropped 4 bases and J dropped 3 bases, with 15 bases sitting between them. CDR3 length equals 16 residues. In germline, CDR1 is KGHDR, CDR2 SFDVKD. The CDR3 spells CATSDPRRGDNQPQHF. The CDR3 coding sequence is TGTGCCACCAGTGACCCAAGACGGGGGGACAATCAGCCCCAGCATTTT.

This clonotype came up a few times. The V gene is TRBV24-1, the J gene TRBJ2-2, with D possibly being TRBD1 (5 bases). CDR3 length: 16 amino acids. The V gene's germline CDR1 is KGHDR and CDR2 SFDVKD. V shed 4 bases and J shed 1 base, with 12 bases lying between them. The CDR3 region is CATSDKTVLNTGELFF. CDR3 in DNA: TGTGCCACCAGTGACAAGACAGTTTTGAACACCGGGGAGCTGTTTTTT.

This clonotype appeared many times. V gene TRBV5-1 combines with J gene TRBJ2-7; 8 bases fit TRBD1. This CDR3 comprises 15 residues. Germline CDR1 reads SGHRS; CDR2 reads YFSETQ. The trim removed 1 base at V and 1 base at J, leaving 4 bases unmatched. DNA for the CDR3: TGCGCCAGCAGCTTGAGCACAGGGGGATCCTACGAGCAGTACTTC. As protein: CASSLSTGGSYEQYF.

The table lists this clonotype with many counts. V and J are TRBV11-1 and TRBJ2-7; no definite D call. Germline V CDR1 and CDR2: SGHAT, FQDESV (reference sequence). This CDR3 comprises 13 residues. Trimming took 0 bases from V and 2 from J, leaving 5 bases between them. This CDR3 reads CASSLANTYEQYF. In nucleotides, the CDR3 is TGTGCCAGCAGCTTAGCGAACACCTACGAGCAGTACTTC.

Of note for this clonotype: This clone may be a read error of a much larger clone one base away. The chain joins TRBV6-2 or TRBV6-3 to TRBJ2-2; no definite D call. The CDR3 extends over 13 amino acids. Germline assignment: CDR1 MNHEY and CDR2 SVGEGT. The ends were cut back, 8 bases at V and 4 bases at J, with 11 bases in the middle. This CDR3 is CASACGSTGELFF. CDR3 DNA: TGTGCCAGCGCCTGTGGAAGCACCGGGGAGCTGTTTTTT.

The chain recombines TRBV19 with TRBJ2-1, with 13 bases aligning to TRBD2. V gave up 6 bases and J gave up 9 bases; unmatched junction bases: 8. Germline V lookup: CDR1 LNHDA, CDR2 SQIVND (reference sequence). The CDR3 spans 15 residues. In DNA form, the CDR3 reads TGTGCCAGTAGCAAAGGGACTAGCGGGGCAAGTGAGCAGTTCTTC. Translated, it gives CASSKGTSGASEQFF.

This chain uses TRBV15 with TRBJ2-7; 9 nucleotides align to TRBD1. Per the germline V gene, CDR1 is LNHNV and CDR2 is YYDKDF (reference sequence). The CDR3 consists of 14 residues. Losses at the gene ends were 1 base for V and 5 bases for J; bases not matched to a gene: 3. The DNA of the CDR3 is TGTGCCACCAGCAGAGGGACAGGGGCGGACGAGCAGTACTTC. This encodes CATSRGTGADEQYF.

In this sample, this clonotype turned up many times. V usage is TRBV12-3 or TRBV12-4 and J usage is TRBJ2-7, with no clear D. V dropped 5 bases and J dropped 4 bases, with 9 bases sitting between them. The CDR3 is 12 amino acids. The CDR3 coding sequence is TGTGCCAGCAGTAAGGACCGATACGAGCAGTACTTC. Translation: CASSKDRYEQYF.

Only a few counts were recorded for this clonotype. This likely traces to a read error, being one base from a far larger clone. The chain couples TRBV6-2 or TRBV6-3 to TRBJ1-1; 7 bases fit TRBD1. The V segment lost 8 bases and the J segment 3 bases; nucleotides outside the gene matches: 9. Germline V gives CDR1 MNHEY, CDR2 SVGEGT. This CDR3 region has 14 residues. CDR3 DNA sequence: TGTGCCAGCTGTCCGGCGGGACAGTACACTGAAGCTTTCTTT. Protein: CASCPAGQYTEAFF.

V is TRBV6-5 and J is TRBJ2-7; the D gene is possibly TRBD1 (6 bases). CDR1 is MNHEY, CDR2 SVGAGI, per germline. The CDR3 length is 15 residues. Trimming removed 0 bases from V and 8 bases from J, with 17 bases in between. The DNA for the CDR3 is TGTGCCAGCAGTTACTCGGGTCAGGGGTTGGGTCAGCAGTACTTC. Its protein product is CASSYSGQGLGQQYF.